The entry below gives a single T cell receptor (beta chain) sequence along with its context. TCRdb's table, derived via immunoSEQ multiplex PCR, lists solely in-frame clones and lacks some. Of approximately 260,000 clones in the sample, approximately 90% were seen once. This sample stems from a study of blood T cell repertoires in COVID-19. Study-wide background: Samples taken during acute and convalescent COVID-19 were collected in the United States, Italy and Spain. T cells, B-cell-depleted T cells, or PBMCs provided the cDNA or gDNA that served as material.

Researchers sorted participants into cohorts using their self-reported clinical history. The germline V and J ends were trimmed by 2 bases and 2 bases, with 9 bases remaining between them. Germline CDR1 is MDHEN and CDR2 is SYDVKM. This CDR3 contains 15 residues. This chain uses TRBV28 with TRBJ2-2; TRBD1 might be the D (5 bases). The material sequenced was PBMCs or T cells enriched from blood (not recorded which). This clonotype was obtained from a young woman who had recovered from COVID-19. CDR3 sequence reads: CASSLGQGNTGELFF. CDR3 bases: TGTGCCAGCAGTTTAGGCCAGGGAAACACCGGGGAGCTGTTTTTT.